This section outlines one T cell receptor beta chain sequence together with its context. Its antigen is not known. The ends lost 0 bases at V and 4 bases at J; junction bases unmatched: 3. The CDR3 loop spans 16 amino acids. Looked up from germline, CDR1 is MNHEY and CDR2 is SVGAGI. At least 3 on the Clinical Activity Score was recorded for ophthalmopathy patients, who also had NOSPECS grade at least 4 and duration under 3 months. These data belong to a study of T cells in Graves' hyperthyroidism and ophthalmopathy. Study-wide results and caveats: Classification by a 13 V-J model distinguished ophthalmopathy from stable hyperthyroidism.

Amplification yielded TCR beta CDR3 regions, with RNA transcripts as the source. RT-PCR in the first round (using the HTBI primer set) targeted the TCR CDR3. TCRdb analysed the multiplex PCR reads with MiXCR anew, one entry per CDR3 protein. The table includes 490,000 or so distinct CDR3 sequences, around 15% detected once. The material sequenced was blood. The gene calls are TRBV6-5 and TRBJ2-5, with 12 bases lining up with TRBD2. The sequence was obtained from a woman aged 25 to 45 with Graves' ophthalmopathy. Here the CDR3 reads CASSYSILAGGETQYF. The CDR3 DNA is TGTGCCAGCAGTTACTCAATACTAGCGGGAGGAGAGACCCAGTACTTC.